This TCR beta chain emerged from a study of CD8+ T cells in alopecia areata (dated by TCRdb to 2017 to 2018). For the wider study: The treated patients, all with moderate-to-severe alopecia areata, were enrolled in an open-label pilot trial of oral tofacitinib given at 5 to 10 mg twice daily. Tofacitinib was administered for 6 to 18 months, and 6 months of follow-up off drug were then conducted to assess delayed response and recurrence. Disease severity in treated patients was measured with the SALT score, which quantifies the percentage of affected scalp surface area. The study used high-throughput TCRbeta sequencing to examine T cell clonal expansion in alopecia areata, in both the C3H/HeJ mouse model and human patients. Scalp tissue and sorted CD4+ and CD8+ peripheral blood T cells from patchy and totalis/universalis alopecia areata patients and from healthy controls were covered by human TCRbeta sequencing. Biopsies were taken from tofacitinib-treated patients at baseline and at 4 and 24 weeks of treatment, and a later scalp biopsy was taken in several of the tofacitinib-treated patients. Scalp clonality was compared across normal scalp (n=4), patchy alopecia areata scalp (n=8), and alopecia totalis/universalis scalp (n=8). RNA was obtained with the PAXgene miRNA kit for fixed scalp, the miRNeasy kit for PBMCs, and the RNeasy kit for mouse skin. Amplification of TCRbeta CDR3 regions was done by immunoSEQ multiplex PCR using 35 Vbeta forward primers and 13 Jbeta reverse primers.

With regard to this clone: No antigen is known for it. Base-call qualities are not available, and no considerably larger clone is one nucleotide away.

To prepare the library, the immunoSEQ multiplex PCR assay was applied. RNA was extracted from all samples and reverse transcribed into cDNA as template for TCR sequencing. First-strand cDNA was synthesized using SuperScript III with a 2:1 mix of oligo-dT and random hexamers. A synthetic immune receptor repertoire was used to measure amplification bias, and any remaining bias was corrected computationally. The original methods were these. Raw reads were preprocessed for error removal, and CDR3 was defined according to IMGT conventions as running from the conserved cysteine to phenylalanine. To get clonality, Shannon entropy was normalized by log2 of the number of productive unique TCRs and the result was subtracted from 1. Whether each scalp clone was CD4 or CD8 was inferred by checking scalp TCRbeta sequences against the CD4 and CD8 repertoires from sorted blood. The table was pulled from immuneACCESS by TCRdb, which kept in-frame rearrangements only. Such tables lose some clones; where checked, under half of the loss comes from unresolved V genes, and the rest has no known cause. V and J calls and clone size are as listed in that table; D and trimming were resolved from the DNA. This sample holds under 150,000 clones; about four fifths were observed only once. The ten biggest clones cover just under 25% of the sample.

CDR1 and CDR2 (WSHSY, SAAADI) derive from the germline V gene. Relative to germline, V is 6 bases shorter and J is 3 bases shorter, with 17 bases between their ends. Counted from cysteine to phenylalanine, this CDR3 has 15 amino acids. Only the CDR3 DNA stays, 45 bases, in frame from base 1. Beyond this particular receptor, the publication reports: Unlike mouse skin, which is dominated by gammadelta T cells, normal human skin has resident alphabeta T cells that are also sequenced, and this complicates analysis of the scalp TCR repertoire. Compared with mice, TCR sequences shared between patients were less clear, possibly partly because of HLA diversity across the patient population. Lesional scalp, especially in alopecia totalis/universalis, showed higher clonality and more expanded CD8+ clones than normal scalp, suggesting antigenic drive. With tofacitinib, both scalp clonality and the number of expanded CD8+ clones among the top 100 scalp clones went down significantly. Because the treated cohort was small and had just a single nonresponder, larger studies are needed to establish links between baseline CD8+ expansion and response. Many expanded lesional clones persisted in scalp and blood during tofacitinib treatment, which may partly explain relapse after stopping treatment.

In the paper's terms, the time point label means: about 4 weeks on oral tofacitinib. Sample treatment or condition, as interpreted from the label and publication: oral pan-JAK inhibitor, 5-10 mg twice daily. Lesional scalp punch biopsies and peripheral blood were obtained from alopecia areata patients. PBMCs were separated by density centrifugation and stained for CD3, CD4 and CD8, after which CD4+ and CD8+ T cells were sorted on a FACSAria. The material sequenced was CD8+ T cells sorted from blood, taken at week 4, from a patient treated with tofacitinib. The chain uses TRBV10-2 and TRBJ2-5; TRBD1 could be the D gene, as 5 bases match. The receptor was derived from a human donor with alopecia areata. CDR3 reads: CASSLRVGRKETQYF. The nucleotide sequence is TGCGCCAGCAGCCTCAGGGTTGGTCGGAAAGAGACCCAGTACTTC.